Each of the 27 T cell receptor beta chains below was sequenced from the same sample in a study of a mutant IDH1 vaccine in newly diagnosed glioma. Their antigen targets remain unknown. Time point meaning: week 23, last vaccination. Every vaccine dose comprised 300 ug of mutant IDH1 20-mer peptide plus topical imiquimod. TCRdb's table, derived via immunoSEQ multiplex PCR, lists solely in-frame clones and lacks some. The sample has 82,000 or so clones; 65% to 90% are singletons. Sample: PBMCs, taken from a glioma patient whose treatment included an IDH1 peptide vaccine. The receptors originated from a man aged 30 to 45 with glioma. Some clones in this sample may be carry-over from other donors' samples.

This clone was seen a handful of times. The chain joins TRBV27 to TRBJ2-5; 10 nucleotides line up with TRBD1. The V segment lost 8 bases and the J segment 2 bases; nucleotides outside the gene matches: 11. The CDR3 length is 16 residues. Per the germline V gene, CDR1 is MNHEY and CDR2 is SMNVEV (reference sequence). In nucleotides, the CDR3 is TGTGCCAGCTCGTCCGGGACAGGGGCCCCGCAAGAGACCCAGTACTTC. Translating gives CASSSGTGAPQETQYF.

This chain links TRBV5-1 with TRBJ1-1, with D unresolved. The CDR3 extends over 14 amino acids. The V gene's germline CDR1 is SGHRS and CDR2 YFSETQ. V shed 0 bases and J shed 5 bases, with 11 bases lying between them. CDR3 bases: TGCGCCAGCAGCTTGGCTGATGGGGATACTGAAGCTTTCTTT. Translated, it gives CASSLADGDTEAFF.

The V call is TRBV4-3, the J call TRBJ2-2; TRBD1 matches 9 bases. Germline CDR1 is LGHNA and CDR2 is YSLEER. The CDR3 has 15 amino acids. V gave up 3 bases and J gave up 3 bases; unmatched junction bases: 2. This chain's CDR3 is CASSHRDRDTGELFF. The CDR3 DNA reads as TGCGCCAGCAGCCACCGGGACAGGGACACCGGGGAGCTGTTTTTT.

The V call is TRBV28, the J call TRBJ2-7; TRBD2 aligns across 13 bases. The CDR3 sequence is 15 residues long. V was pared by 2 bases and J by 3 bases, with 1 base of the junction left unmatched. Per germline, CDR1 MDHEN and CDR2 SYDVKM. CDR3 sequence: CASSLGTSGIYEQYF. CDR3 nucleotide sequence: TGTGCCAGCAGTTTAGGGACTAGCGGGATCTACGAGCAGTACTTC.

This clone was seen a single time. The genes are TRBV9 and TRBJ2-5; 10 bases match TRBD1. The germline CDR1 and CDR2 sequences are SGDLS and YYNGEE. The CDR3 is 14 amino acids. V lost 0 bases and J lost 5; bases outside the gene matches: 1. The CDR3 nucleotides read TGTGCCAGCAGCGTAGGGGACAGGGGTGAGACCCAGTACTTC. This sequence encodes CASSVGDRGETQYF. Supplemented by reference TRBV9 and TRBJ2-5, the full variable domain reads DSGVTQTPKHLITATGQRVTLRCSPRSGDLSVYWYQQSLDQGLQFLIQYYNGEERAKGNILERFSAQQFPDLHSELNLSSLELGDSALYFCASSVGDRGETQYFGPGTRLLVL.

The chain joins TRBV9 to TRBJ2-3; 12 bases map to TRBD2. Germline trimming cut 0 bases from V and 5 bases from J; bases unmatched to any gene: 4. The CDR3 extends over 16 amino acids. Germline CDR1 and CDR2: SGDLS and YYNGEE. CDR3 bases: TGTGCCAGCAGCGTAGGGCTAGCGGGAGGGGGAGATACGCAGTATTTT. This gives the protein CASSVGLAGGGDTQYF.

The gene calls are TRBV5-1 and TRBJ2-1, with D hard to call. This CDR3 is 15 amino acids long. Germline V CDR1 and CDR2: SGHRS, YFSETQ. V was shortened by 5 bases and J by 5 bases, with 17 bases between the two germline ends. The CDR3 here is CASRELRAENNEQFF. The DNA for the CDR3 is TGCGCCAGCAGAGAACTTCGGGCTGAAAACAATGAGCAGTTCTTC.

The chain joins TRBV2 to TRBJ2-3, with D perhaps matching TRBD1 (5 bases). V was clipped by 9 bases and J by 2 bases, with 15 bases between them. The CDR3 is 14 residues long. The V gene's germline CDR1 is SNHLY and CDR2 FYNNEI. CDR3 sequence reads: CARLQGVNTDTQYF. The CDR3 DNA follows: TGTGCCAGACTTCAGGGTGTCAACACAGATACGCAGTATTTT.

The V and J genes are TRBV27 and TRBJ2-1, with D tentatively TRBD1 (6 bases). Trimming removed 9 bases from V and 8 bases from J, with 20 bases in between. The germline gives CDR1 MNHEY, CDR2 SMNVEV (reference sequence). This CDR3 contains 14 residues. In DNA, the CDR3 is TGTGCCAGTTACGACCGGGACAACATTTATGAGCAGTTCTTC. It codes for CASYDRDNIYEQFF.

The V call is TRBV7-2, the J call TRBJ2-7, with 7 bases aligning to TRBD2. There are 14 residues in the CDR3. V dropped 4 bases and J dropped 5; count of bases not matched to a gene: 8. CDR1 is SGHTA, CDR2 FQGNSA, per germline. CDR3 bases: TGTGCCAGCAGCTCCCTCAGCGGGGTCCACGAGCAGTACTTC. This gives the protein CASSSLSGVHEQYF.

The chain recombines TRBV25-1 with TRBJ1-2, with TRBD1 matching over 9 bases. V was clipped by 4 bases and J by 6 bases; unmatched bases: 15. This CDR3 spans 17 amino acids. From germline, CDR1 is MGHDK and CDR2 SYGVNS. The CDR3 here is CASSGLRGQGGFDGYTF. The CDR3 DNA follows: TGTGCCAGCAGTGGTCTTCGGGGACAGGGAGGTTTCGATGGCTACACCTTC.

The chain recombines TRBV6-1 with TRBJ2-7, with D unclear. The CDR3 length is 11 residues. Per germline, CDR1 MNHNS and CDR2 SASEGT. V was shortened by 6 bases and J by 1 base, with 4 bases between the two germline ends. The chain's CDR3 is CASRFSYEQYF. DNA of the CDR3: TGTGCCAGCAGGTTTTCCTACGAGCAGTACTTC.

V usage is TRBV5-4 and J usage is TRBJ2-1, with D perhaps TRBD1 (6 bases). Germline V gene lookup returns CDR1 SGHNT and CDR2 YYREEE (reference sequence). The CDR3 length is 14 residues. The V gene lost 0 bases and the J gene lost 2 bases, with 6 bases spanning the gap. The CDR3 here is CASSLDRAYNEQFF. For the CDR3, the DNA is TGTGCCAGCAGCTTGGACAGGGCCTACAATGAGCAGTTCTTC.

J is TRBJ2-7 and V is TRBV6-5, with 10 bases fitting TRBD1. The germline V gene encodes CDR1 MNHEY and CDR2 SVGAGI. V shed 2 bases and J 7 bases; nucleotides not matched to a gene: 5. The CDR3 extends over 14 amino acids. The CDR3, as DNA: TGTGCCAGCAGTTACCTGGGACAGGGGCGAGAGCAGTACTTC. Its translation is CASSYLGQGREQYF.

V gene TRBV18 combines with J gene TRBJ2-3; D uncertain. This CDR3 has 16 amino acids. V lost 5 bases and J 5 bases, leaving 20 bases between the germline ends. CDR1 KGHSH and CDR2 LQKENI come from the germline V gene. CDR3 sequence (DNA): TGTGCCAGCTCAGAAACTCTACCCAATAACAAAGATACGCAGTATTTT. It yields the protein CASSETLPNNKDTQYF.

The chain recombines TRBV18 with TRBJ1-5; tentative D call: TRBD1 (5 bases). Trimming took 2 bases from V and 8 from J, leaving 13 bases between them. CDR3 size: 14 residues. Germline V lookup: CDR1 KGHSH, CDR2 LQKENI. As DNA, the CDR3 is TGTGCCAGCTCACCAACGGGGGGGGTCGAGCCCCAGCATTTT. Translating it yields CASSPTGGVEPQHF.

The rearrangement links TRBV6-5 to TRBJ1-4; D not resolved. The CDR3 covers 14 residues. The ends were cut back, 2 bases at V and 0 bases at J, with 4 bases in the middle. CDR1 and CDR2 from the germline V gene are MNHEY and SVGAGI. The CDR3 nucleotides are TGTGCCAGCAGTTACGGGACAACTAATGAAAAACTGTTTTTT. The encoded protein is CASSYGTTNEKLFF.

The genes are TRBV11-2 and TRBJ1-1, with 9 bases identical to TRBD1. The CDR3 loop spans 15 amino acids. V shed 6 bases and J 4 bases; nucleotides not matched to a gene: 9. CDR1 and CDR2 (germline): SGHAT, FQNNGV. The CDR3 region is CASRPLGQGSTEAFF. The DNA for the CDR3 is TGTGCCAGCAGGCCACTGGGACAGGGAAGCACTGAAGCTTTCTTT.

This clone was counted a single time. This chain links TRBV15 with TRBJ1-1, with D tentatively TRBD1 (5 bases). Germline assignment: CDR1 LNHNV and CDR2 YYDKDF (reference sequence). The CDR3 consists of 15 residues. V lost 3 bases and J 5 bases, leaving 16 bases between the germline ends. CDR3 in DNA: TGTGCCACCAGCAGGTGGGGGATTGGGGTAACTGAAGCTTTCTTT. It is translated as CATSRWGIGVTEAFF.

This sequence joins TRBV5-6 and TRBJ1-2; 8 bases agree with TRBD1. Per germline, CDR1 SGHDT and CDR2 YYEEEE. The junction had 8 bases not matched to a gene; V was cut back by 4 bases and J by 3 bases. CDR3 length equals 15 residues. Here the CDR3 DNA reads TGTGCCAGCAGCCTCGGGACAGGATCCTACTATGGCTACACCTTC. It encodes CASSLGTGSYYGYTF.

The genes are TRBV11-2 and TRBJ2-5; D is undetermined. V gave up 5 bases and J gave up 11 bases, with 18 bases separating them. From germline, CDR1 is SGHAT and CDR2 FQNNGV. The CDR3 consists of 13 residues. In DNA, the CDR3 is TGTGCCAGCAGCCCAAGTCTACTGAGTGAGCAGTACTTC. Its protein is CASSPSLLSEQYF.

This chain uses TRBV4-1 with TRBJ1-1, with 7 bases fitting TRBD1. Germline lookup yields CDR1 MGHRA and CDR2 YSYEKL. This CDR3 has 14 amino acids. V trimming: 5 bases; J trimming: 9 bases; junction bases outside the gene matches: 12. The DNA for the CDR3 is TGCGCCAGCAGCAATCTGCTGTCGACAGGGAAAGCTTTCTTT. Residues: CASSNLLSTGKAFF.

V gene TRBV9 combines with J gene TRBJ2-7; TRBD2 aligns across 8 bases. The CDR3 is made up of 14 amino acids. J lost 3 bases, V lost 3 bases, and 5 bases had no gene match. The germline V gene has CDR1 SGDLS and CDR2 YYNGEE. The CDR3 loop reads CASSAGGEVYEQYF. Here the CDR3 DNA reads TGTGCCAGCAGCGCCGGGGGGGAGGTCTACGAGCAGTACTTC.

This chain connects TRBV20-1 to TRBJ1-1, with D possibly matching TRBD1 (5 bases). Germline CDR1 DFQATT, CDR2 SNEGSKA (reference sequence). The CDR3 loop spans 11 amino acids. The DNA for the CDR3 is TGCAGGGCGACAGAGAACACTGAAGCTTTCTTT. Translated: CRATENTEAFF.

Only one count was recorded for this clone. The chain recombines TRBV28 with TRBJ2-5; TRBD1 matches 11 bases. Germline-derived CDR1 and CDR2 are MDHEN and SYDVKM. V trimming: 7 bases; J trimming: 2 bases; junction bases outside the gene matches: 18. The CDR3 sequence is 19 residues long. CDR3 region: CASKGLGTGGLYGQETQYF. The CDR3 coding sequence is TGTGCCAGCAAGGGTCTTGGGACAGGGGGACTTTACGGGCAAGAGACCCAGTACTTC.

The V call is TRBV19, the J call TRBJ1-5; D gene unclear. In germline, CDR1 is LNHDA, CDR2 SQIVND (reference sequence). The CDR3 loop spans 15 amino acids. Trimming removed 3 bases from V and 1 base from J, with 10 bases in between. The CDR3 coding sequence is TGTGCCAGTAGTATTCAACGGCGGAGCAATCAGCCCCAGCATTTT. The encoded protein is CASSIQRRSNQPQHF.

This chain uses TRBV15 with TRBJ1-5; no firm D call. The germline V gene encodes CDR1 LNHNV and CDR2 YYDKDF (reference sequence). This CDR3 region has 14 residues. V dropped 1 base and J dropped 8 bases, with 12 bases sitting between them. CDR3 in amino acids: CATSRGGYYEPQHF. In DNA, the CDR3 is TGTGCCACCAGCAGAGGCGGGTACTACGAGCCCCAGCATTTT.